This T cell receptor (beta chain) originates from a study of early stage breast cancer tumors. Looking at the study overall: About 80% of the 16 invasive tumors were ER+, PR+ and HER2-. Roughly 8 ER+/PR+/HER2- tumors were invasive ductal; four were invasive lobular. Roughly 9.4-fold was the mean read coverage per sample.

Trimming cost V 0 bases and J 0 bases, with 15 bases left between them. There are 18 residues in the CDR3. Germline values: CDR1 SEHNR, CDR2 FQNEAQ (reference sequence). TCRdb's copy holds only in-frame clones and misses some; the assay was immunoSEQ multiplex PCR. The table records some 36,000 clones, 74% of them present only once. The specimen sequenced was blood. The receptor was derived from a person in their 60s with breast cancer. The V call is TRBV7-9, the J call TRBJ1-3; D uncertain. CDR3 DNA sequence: TGTGCCAGCAGCTTAGCGATAAGTACGATGCTCTCTGGAAACACCATATATTTT. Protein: CASSLAISTMLSGNTIYF.